This TCR beta chain was recovered during a study of CD8 T cells in ankylosing spondylitis. TCRdb passed the 5' RACE reads through MiXCR, listing each CDR3 protein once. This table has more than 35,000 distinct CDR3 sequences, 2.5% to 3% appearing once. This clonotype was detected many times. Trimming cost V 4 bases and J 7 bases; bases outside gene matches: 6. CDR1 SGDLS and CDR2 YYNGEE come from the germline V gene. The CDR3 is 14 amino acids. The chain links TRBV9 to TRBJ2-7; 12 nucleotides align to TRBD1. The sequenced material came from blood, either unsorted or a sorted T cell fraction (not recorded which). The TCR was taken from a male donor with ankylosing spondylitis or in good health (not recorded which). The CDR3 region is CASSQGQGAGEQYF. DNA of the CDR3: TGTGCCAGCAGCCAGGGACAGGGGGCTGGGGAGCAGTACTTC.